The rows below give T cell receptor beta chains drawn from one sample of a study of T cells in Graves' hyperthyroidism and ophthalmopathy. Each CDR3 protein gets one entry after TCRdb re-called the multiplex PCR reads with MiXCR. The repertoire consists of around 290,000 distinct CDR3 sequences, with roughly 15% occurring once and the leading ten covering 7% to 8.5%. Sequencing was performed on blood. The receptors here all came from a woman aged 25 to 45 with Graves' hyperthyroidism that later progressed to Graves' ophthalmopathy. CDR3s include the opening cysteine and the closing phenylalanine or tryptophan. Each record gives: CDR3 DNA, CDR3 protein, J gene, clone size, V gene, D gene. D genes are given only for firm matches. Size is stated for part of the rows, as once, few or many counts, or as a class when the clone is expanded.

TGTGCCAGCAGGCTGGGACTGACGAACACTGAAGCTTTCTTT | CASRLGLTNTEAFF | TRBJ1-1 | many | TRBV28 | -
TGTGCCAGCAGCTCCCTCCTCCGGGACGAGCAGTACTTC | CASSSLLRDEQYF | TRBJ2-7 | few | TRBV7-8 | -
TGTGCCAGCAGCCCGACTAGCGGGAGGGCCAATGAGCAGTTCTTC | CASSPTSGRANEQFF | TRBJ2-1 | - | TRBV3-1 | TRBD2
TGTGCCAGCAGTAAGAACAGGGTGGGCCACACTGAAGCTTTCTTT | CASSKNRVGHTEAFF | TRBJ1-1 | many | TRBV27 | -
TGTGCCAGCAGTCAGACCGGGACCGAGCAGTTCTTC | CASSQTGTEQFF | TRBJ2-1 | many | TRBV6-1 | -
TGTGCCAGCAGCTCGGTGGGGCGCGGACCGGGACTAGAGCCCACCGGGGAGCTGTTTTTT | CASSSVGRGPGLEPTGELFF | TRBJ2-2 | many | TRBV7-2 | TRBD2
TGTGCCAGCAGCTTGATAGAGAACACTGAAGCTTTCTTT | CASSLIENTEAFF | TRBJ1-1 | - | TRBV5-4 | -
TGTGCCAGTACTCCCCTACCTGGGGGGCTTGAGACCCAGTACTTC | CASTPLPGGLETQYF | TRBJ2-5 | many | TRBV19 | -
TGCAGTGCGAGGGACAACGAGCACGAGCAGTACTTC | CSARDNEHEQYF | TRBJ2-7 | many | TRBV20-1 | -
TGTGCCAGCAGCCTCAGGGGTTTAGCGGGAGTTTCCCCCTACGAGCAGTACTTC | CASSLRGLAGVSPYEQYF | TRBJ2-7 | few | TRBV4-2 | TRBD2